This T cell receptor (beta chain) emerged from a study of molecular identifiers for immune sequencing clone quantification. As previously described, bulk TCR libraries were made using listed TCR primers. TCRdb re-analysed the PCR reads in MiXCR, keeping a single row per CDR3 protein. The repertoire holds under 650,000 distinct CDR3 sequences, with just under 20% as singletons. Sorting selected naive CD8 T cells with a CD8+CD4-CCR7+CD45RA+ phenotype. Whole-study findings and limits: Highly expanded clone sizes could be underestimated by identical TCR molecules sharing a barcode.

This clonotype was counted ten times or more. Its antigen is not known. What was sequenced was naive CD8+ T cells from blood, with Jurkat cell RNA spiked in. As to subset: FACS-sorted CD8+CD4-CCR7+CD45RA+ naive T cells. The TCR comes from a human donor in good health. Some libraries in this study had Jurkat cell RNA spiked in.

CDR3: CASRGVGSDTQYF. For the CDR3, the DNA is TGTGCCAGCCGAGGGGTAGGGTCCGATACGCAGTATTTT. The V and J genes are TRBV6-2 or TRBV6-3 and TRBJ2-3; tentatively, D is TRBD1 or TRBD2 (5 bases each). CDR1 MNHEY and CDR2 SVGEGT come from the germline V gene. CDR3 length equals 13 residues. Trimming stripped 8 bases from V and 6 bases from J, with 15 bases between.